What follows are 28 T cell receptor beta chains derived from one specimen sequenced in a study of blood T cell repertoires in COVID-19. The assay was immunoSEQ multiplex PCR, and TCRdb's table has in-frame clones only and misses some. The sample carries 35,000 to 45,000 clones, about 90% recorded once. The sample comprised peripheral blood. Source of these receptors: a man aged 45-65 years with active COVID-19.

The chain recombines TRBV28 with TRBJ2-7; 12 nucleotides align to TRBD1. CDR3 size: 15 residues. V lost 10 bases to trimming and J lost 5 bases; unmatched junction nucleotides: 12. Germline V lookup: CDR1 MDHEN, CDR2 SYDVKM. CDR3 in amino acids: CATRGRGQGADEQYF. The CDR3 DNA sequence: TGTGCCACCCGAGGTAGGGGACAGGGGGCTGACGAGCAGTACTTC.

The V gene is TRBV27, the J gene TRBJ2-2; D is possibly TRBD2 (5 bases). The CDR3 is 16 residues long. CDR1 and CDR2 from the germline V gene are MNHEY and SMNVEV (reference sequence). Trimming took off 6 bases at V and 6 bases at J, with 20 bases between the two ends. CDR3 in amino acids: CASSLLTGSSAGELFF. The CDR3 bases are TGTGCCAGCAGCTTGTTAACGGGGTCCTCGGCCGGGGAGCTGTTTTTT.

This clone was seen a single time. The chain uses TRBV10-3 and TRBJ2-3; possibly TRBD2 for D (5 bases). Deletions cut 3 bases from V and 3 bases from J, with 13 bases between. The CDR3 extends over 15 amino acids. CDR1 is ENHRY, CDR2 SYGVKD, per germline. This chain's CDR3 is CAISERGIGTDTQYF. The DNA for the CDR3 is TGTGCCATCAGTGAAAGAGGGATTGGGACAGATACGCAGTATTTT.

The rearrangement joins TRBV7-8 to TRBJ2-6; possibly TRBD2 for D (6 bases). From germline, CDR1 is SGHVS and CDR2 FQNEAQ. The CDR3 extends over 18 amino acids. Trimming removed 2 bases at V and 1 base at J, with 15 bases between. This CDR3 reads CASSLRLGSRSGANVLTF. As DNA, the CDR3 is TGTGCCAGCAGCTTAAGACTCGGGAGTCGGTCTGGGGCCAACGTCCTGACTTTC. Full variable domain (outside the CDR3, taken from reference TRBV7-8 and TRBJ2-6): GAGVSQSPRYKVAKRGQDVALRCDPISGHVSLFWYQQALGQGPEFLTYFQNEAQLDKSGLPSDRFFAERPEGSVSTLKIQRTQQEDSAVYLCASSLRLGSRSGANVLTFGAGSRLTVL.

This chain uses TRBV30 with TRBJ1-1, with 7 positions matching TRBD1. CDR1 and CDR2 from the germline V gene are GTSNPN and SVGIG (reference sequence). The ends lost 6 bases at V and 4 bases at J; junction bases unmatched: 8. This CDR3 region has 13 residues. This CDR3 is CACLGGRITEAFF. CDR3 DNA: TGTGCCTGTCTAGGGGGCCGTATCACTGAAGCTTTCTTT. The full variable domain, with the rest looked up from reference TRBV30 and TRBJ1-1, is SQTIHQWPATLVQPVGSPLSLECTVEGTSNPNLYWYRQAAGRGLQLLFYSVGIGQISSEVPQNLSASRPQDRQFILSSKKLLLSDSGFYLCACLGGRITEAFFGQGTRLTVV.

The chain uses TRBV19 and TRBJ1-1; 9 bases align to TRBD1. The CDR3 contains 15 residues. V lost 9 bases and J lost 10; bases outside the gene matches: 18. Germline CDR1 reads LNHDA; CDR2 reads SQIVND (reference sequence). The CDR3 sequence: CASTTSWGQGVRAFF. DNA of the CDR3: TGTGCCAGCACAACGTCATGGGGACAGGGAGTTCGAGCTTTCTTT. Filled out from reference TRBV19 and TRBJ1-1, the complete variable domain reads DGGITQSPKYLFRKEGQNVTLSCEQNLNHDAMYWYRQDPGQGLRLIYYSQIVNDFQKGDIAEGYSVSREKKESFPLTVTSAQKNPTAFYLCASTTSWGQGVRAFFGQGTRLTVV.

The CDR3 here is CASGSSGQGYTEAFF. CDR3 bases: TGTGCTAGTGGTTCTTCCGGACAGGGGTACACTGAAGCTTTCTTT. V gene TRBV12-5 combines with J gene TRBJ1-1; TRBD1 matches 9 bases. The CDR3 loop spans 15 amino acids. Trimming took 4 bases from V and 3 from J; bases not matched to a gene: 6. Germline V lookup: CDR1 LGHNT, CDR2 FRNRAP.

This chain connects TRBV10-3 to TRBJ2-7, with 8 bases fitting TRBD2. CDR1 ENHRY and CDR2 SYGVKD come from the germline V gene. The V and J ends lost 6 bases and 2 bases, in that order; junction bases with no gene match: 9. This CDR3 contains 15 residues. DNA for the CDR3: TGTGCCATCAGCTCTAGCGGGTCCCGGGCCTACGAGCAGTACTTC. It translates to CAISSSGSRAYEQYF.

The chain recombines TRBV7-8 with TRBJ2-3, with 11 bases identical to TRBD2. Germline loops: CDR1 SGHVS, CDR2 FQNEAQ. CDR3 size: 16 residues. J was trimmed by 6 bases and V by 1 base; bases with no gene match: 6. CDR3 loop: CASSLVSGRAVDTQYF. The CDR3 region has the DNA TGTGCCAGCAGCTTAGTTAGCGGGAGGGCCGTTGATACGCAGTATTTT.

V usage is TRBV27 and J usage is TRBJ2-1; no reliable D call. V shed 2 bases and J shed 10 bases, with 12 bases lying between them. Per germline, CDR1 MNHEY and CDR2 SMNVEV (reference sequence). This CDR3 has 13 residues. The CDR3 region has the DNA TGTGCCAGCAGTTTAGAGTGGGCGACGGAGCAGTTCTTC. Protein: CASSLEWATEQFF.

The CDR3 region has the DNA TGTGCCAGCTCACCACCGACAGGGTATCGTGGGGAGCTGTTTTTT. Protein sequence: CASSPPTGYRGELFF. The chain recombines TRBV18 with TRBJ2-2; 7 bases line up with TRBD1. J gave up 8 bases and V 0 bases, and 6 bases lay outside the gene matches. The CDR3 loop spans 15 amino acids. CDR1 and CDR2 (germline): KGHSH, LQKENI.

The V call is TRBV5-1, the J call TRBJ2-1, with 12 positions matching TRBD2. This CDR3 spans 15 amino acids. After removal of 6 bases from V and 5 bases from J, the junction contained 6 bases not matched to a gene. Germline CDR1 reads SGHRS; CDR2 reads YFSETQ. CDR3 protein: CASNELAGGNNEQFF. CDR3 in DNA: TGCGCCAGCAACGAACTAGCGGGAGGCAACAATGAGCAGTTCTTC.

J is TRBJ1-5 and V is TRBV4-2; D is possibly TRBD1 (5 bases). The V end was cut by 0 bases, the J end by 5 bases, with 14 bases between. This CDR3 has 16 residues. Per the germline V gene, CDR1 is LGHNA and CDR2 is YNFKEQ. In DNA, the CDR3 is TGTGCCAGCAGCCAAGATGGGGGGGTCTCGGATCAGCCCCAGCATTTT. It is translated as CASSQDGGVSDQPQHF.

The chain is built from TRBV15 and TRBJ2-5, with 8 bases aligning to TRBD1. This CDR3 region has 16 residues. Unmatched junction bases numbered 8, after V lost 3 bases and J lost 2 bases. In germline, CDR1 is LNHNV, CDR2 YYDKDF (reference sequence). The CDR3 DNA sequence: TGTGCCACCAGCAGCCGGGACAGGACACTTCAAGAGACCCAGTACTTC. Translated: CATSSRDRTLQETQYF.

This chain's CDR3 is CASSLGAGGGEKLFF. The CDR3 DNA reads TGTGCCAGCAGCTTAGGTGCAGGGGGTGGTGAAAAACTGTTTTTT. The chain combines TRBV7-9 with TRBJ1-4; 7 bases agree with TRBD1. Looked up from germline, CDR1 is SEHNR and CDR2 is FQNEAQ (reference sequence). Trimming removed 1 base from V and 7 bases from J; junction bases left unmatched: 6. This CDR3 contains 15 residues.

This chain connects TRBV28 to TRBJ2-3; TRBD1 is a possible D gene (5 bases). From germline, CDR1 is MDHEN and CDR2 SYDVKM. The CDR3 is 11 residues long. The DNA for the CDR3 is TGTGCTTGGGGCCGCACAGATACGCAGTATTTT. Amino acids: CAWGRTDTQYF.

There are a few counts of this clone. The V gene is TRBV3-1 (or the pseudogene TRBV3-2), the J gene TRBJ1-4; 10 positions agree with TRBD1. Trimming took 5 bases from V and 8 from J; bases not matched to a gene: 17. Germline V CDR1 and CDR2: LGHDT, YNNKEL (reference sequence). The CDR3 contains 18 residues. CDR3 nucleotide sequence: TGTGCCAGCAGCAGCTATTCCGGGACAGGGGAAGGTGGGGAAAAACTGTTTTTT. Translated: CASSSYSGTGEGGEKLFF.

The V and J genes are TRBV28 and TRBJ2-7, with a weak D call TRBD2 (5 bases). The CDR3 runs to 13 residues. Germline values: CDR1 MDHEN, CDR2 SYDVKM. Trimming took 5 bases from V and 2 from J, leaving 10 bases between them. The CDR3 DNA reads TGTGCCAGCAGTCCGGCGGGCACCTACGAGCAGTACTTC. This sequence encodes CASSPAGTYEQYF.

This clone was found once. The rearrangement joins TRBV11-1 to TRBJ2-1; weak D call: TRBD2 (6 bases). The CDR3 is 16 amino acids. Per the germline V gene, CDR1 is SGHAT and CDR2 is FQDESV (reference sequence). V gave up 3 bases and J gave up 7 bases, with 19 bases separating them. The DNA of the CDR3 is TGTGCCAGCAGCTTGGGGCAGGAGGGAGTGGGTAATGAGCAGTTCTTC. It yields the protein CASSLGQEGVGNEQFF.

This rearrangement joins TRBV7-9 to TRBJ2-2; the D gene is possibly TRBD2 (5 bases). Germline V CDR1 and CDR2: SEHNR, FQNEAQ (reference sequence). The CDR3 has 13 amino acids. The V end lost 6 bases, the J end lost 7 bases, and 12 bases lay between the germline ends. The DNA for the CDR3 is TGTGCCAGCAGACTACTAGAGGGCGGGGAGCTGTTTTTT. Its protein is CASRLLEGGELFF.

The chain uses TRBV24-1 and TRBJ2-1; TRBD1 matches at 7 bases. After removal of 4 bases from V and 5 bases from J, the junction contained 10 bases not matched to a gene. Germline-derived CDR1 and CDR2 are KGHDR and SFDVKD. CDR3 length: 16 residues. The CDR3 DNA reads TGTGCCACCAGTGAGAGCCAGGGGGTGGGGCACAATGAGCAGTTCTTC. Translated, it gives CATSESQGVGHNEQFF.

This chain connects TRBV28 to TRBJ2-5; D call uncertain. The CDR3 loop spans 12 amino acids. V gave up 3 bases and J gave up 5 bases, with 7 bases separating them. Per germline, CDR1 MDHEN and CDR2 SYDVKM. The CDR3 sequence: CASSLVQETQYF. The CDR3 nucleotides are TGTGCCAGCAGTTTGGTCCAGGAGACCCAGTACTTC.

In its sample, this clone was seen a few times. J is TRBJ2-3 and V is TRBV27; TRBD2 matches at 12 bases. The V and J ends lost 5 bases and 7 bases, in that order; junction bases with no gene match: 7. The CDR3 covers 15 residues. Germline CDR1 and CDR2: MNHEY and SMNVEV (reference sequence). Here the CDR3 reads CASSSGTSGWYTQYF. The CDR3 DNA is TGTGCCAGCAGTAGCGGGACTAGCGGGTGGTATACGCAGTATTTT.

CDR3 coding DNA: TGTGCCAGCAAGGGGGACAGGACCTGGCCCCAGCATTTT. Translation gives CASKGDRTWPQHF. The chain joins TRBV2 to TRBJ1-5, with 8 bases matching TRBD1. Germline CDR1 reads SNHLY; CDR2 reads FYNNEI. CDR3 length equals 13 residues. V was pared by 7 bases and J by 9 bases, with 8 bases of the junction left unmatched.

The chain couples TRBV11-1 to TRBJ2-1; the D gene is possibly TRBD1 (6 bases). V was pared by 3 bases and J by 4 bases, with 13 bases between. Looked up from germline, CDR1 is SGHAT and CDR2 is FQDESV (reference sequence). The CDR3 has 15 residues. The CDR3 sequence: CASSFGQSSYNEQFF. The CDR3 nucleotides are TGTGCCAGCAGCTTTGGACAGAGTTCTTACAATGAGCAGTTCTTC.

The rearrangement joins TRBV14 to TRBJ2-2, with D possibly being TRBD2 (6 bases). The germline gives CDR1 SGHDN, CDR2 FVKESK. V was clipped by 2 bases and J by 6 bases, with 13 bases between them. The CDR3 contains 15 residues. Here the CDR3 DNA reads TGTGCCAGCAGCCAACCAAGTCGACTAGCCGGGGAGCTGTTTTTT. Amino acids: CASSQPSRLAGELFF.

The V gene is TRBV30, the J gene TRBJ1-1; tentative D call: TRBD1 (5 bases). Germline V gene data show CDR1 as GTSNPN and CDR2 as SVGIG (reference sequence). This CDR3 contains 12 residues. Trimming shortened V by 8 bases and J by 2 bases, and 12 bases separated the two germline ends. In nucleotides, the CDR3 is TGTGCCCGGGGGTGGGCCAACACTGAAGCTTTCTTT. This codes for CARGWANTEAFF.

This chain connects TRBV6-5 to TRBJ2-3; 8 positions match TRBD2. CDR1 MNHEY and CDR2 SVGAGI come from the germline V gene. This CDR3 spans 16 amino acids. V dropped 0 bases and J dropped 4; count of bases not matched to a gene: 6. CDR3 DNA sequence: TGTGCCAGCAGTTACTCGTGGCTAGCGGGCCCAGATACGCAGTATTTT. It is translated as CASSYSWLAGPDTQYF.